Shown below are 30 T cell receptor beta chains from a single sample sequenced in a study of Siglec-9 on CD8 T cells in melanoma (dated by TCRdb to the late 2010s). To prepare the library, the immunoSEQ multiplex PCR assay was applied. Drawn from immuneACCESS, this table holds only the in-frame rearrangements with V and J called that TCRdb kept. Clones are partly lost; checked studies trace under half to an unresolved V gene and leave the rest unexplained. A total of about 30,000 clones appear in this sample, roughly 78% of them only once. The ten largest clones capture roughly 6.3% of the sample. The specimen was Siglec-9- CD8+ T cells sorted from blood. The cell subset or site label, read with the paper, signifies: CD8 T cells lacking Siglec-9. The receptors here all came from a human donor in good health.

J is TRBJ2-5 and V is TRBV27; D not certain. Trimming stripped 1 base from V and 3 bases from J, with 6 bases between. Germline CDR1 is MNHEY and CDR2 is SMNVEV (reference sequence). The CDR3 is 13 amino acids. The CDR3 protein is CASSLWPEETQYF. The CDR3 coding sequence is TGTGCCAGCAGTTTATGGCCAGAAGAGACCCAGTACTTC.

In its sample, this clone was seen a few times. V usage is TRBV15 and J usage is TRBJ1-5; the D gene is possibly TRBD1 (5 bases). V lost 1 base and J lost 5, with 12 bases in between. Germline V gene lookup returns CDR1 LNHNV and CDR2 YYDKDF (reference sequence). This CDR3 spans 15 amino acids. The CDR3 loop reads CATSRVRRVDQPQHF. CDR3 coding DNA: TGTGCCACCAGCAGAGTCCGCAGGGTGGATCAGCCCCAGCATTTT.

V usage is TRBV4-1 and J usage is TRBJ2-7; D is undetermined. V lost 0 bases and J lost 4, with 10 bases in between. CDR1 and CDR2 from the germline V gene are MGHRA and YSYEKL. The CDR3 is 14 amino acids. As DNA, the CDR3 is TGCGCCAGCAGCCAAGAAGTCTGGGGATACGAGCAGTACTTC. This gives the protein CASSQEVWGYEQYF.

This clone was recorded a few times. The CDR3 region has the DNA TGCGCCAGCAGTCAACAACAGGGCGGCACTGAAGCTTTCTTT. It is translated as CASSQQQGGTEAFF. J is TRBJ1-1 and V is TRBV23-1; D possibly corresponds to TRBD1 (6 bases). TRBV23-1 is an open reading frame whose function is uncertain. V was pared by 2 bases and J by 4 bases, with 11 bases between. The CDR3 loop spans 14 amino acids.

The chain links TRBV28 to TRBJ2-7; no reliable D call. The germline V and J ends were trimmed by 2 bases and 4 bases, with 12 bases remaining between them. Germline V gives CDR1 MDHEN, CDR2 SYDVKM. The CDR3 is 14 amino acids. The CDR3 sequence: CASSLLASRYEQYF. In DNA form, the CDR3 reads TGTGCCAGCAGTTTACTTGCTTCTAGGTACGAGCAGTACTTC.

There are a few counts of this clone. Other DNA sequences in the same sample also yield this CDR3. This chain uses TRBV19 with TRBJ1-5; no definite D call. Germline V CDR1 and CDR2: LNHDA, SQIVND (reference sequence). This CDR3 region has 12 residues. Trimming took 6 bases from V and 2 from J, leaving 5 bases between them. CDR3 sequence: CASRGGNQPQHF. CDR3 bases: TGTGCCAGTAGGGGCGGCAATCAGCCCCAGCATTTT.

This chain uses TRBV2 with TRBJ2-1; no definite D call. The CDR3 loop spans 14 amino acids. Germline V CDR1 and CDR2: SNHLY, FYNNEI. The ends were cut back, 0 bases at V and 5 bases at J, with 8 bases in the middle. The CDR3 DNA reads as TGTGCCAGCAGTGAAGCGGCTGGGAACAATGAGCAGTTCTTC. Translating it yields CASSEAAGNNEQFF.

The chain combines TRBV5-4 with TRBJ1-1; possible D gene TRBD1, 6 bases. CDR3 size: 13 residues. CDR1 and CDR2 from the germline V gene are SGHNT and YYREEE (reference sequence). V lost 2 bases and J 7 bases, leaving 12 bases between the germline ends. In DNA, the CDR3 is TGTGCCAGCAGCTTTTACAGGGCGAGTGAAGCTTTCTTT. Translation: CASSFYRASEAFF.

The chain is built from TRBV5-5 and TRBJ2-7; no clear D gene. CDR1 is SGHKS, CDR2 YYEKEE, per germline (reference sequence). This CDR3 comprises 13 residues. Deletions cut 0 bases from V and 1 base from J, with 5 bases between. This CDR3 is CASSLGSSYEQYV. The CDR3 region has the DNA TGTGCCAGCAGCTTGGGCAGTTCCTACGAGCAGTACGTC.

The chain couples TRBV6-7 to TRBJ1-1, with 7 bases matching TRBD1. TRBV6-7 is sorted into the ORF group, with uncertain function. Trimming cost V 2 bases and J 3 bases; bases outside gene matches: 9. The CDR3 is made up of 16 amino acids. CDR3 nucleotides: TGTGCCAGCAGTTACGCAATCCGAGACAGGGACACTGAAGCTTTCTTT. As protein: CASSYAIRDRDTEAFF.

This clone is a singleton in its sample. The rearrangement uses TRBV6-4 and TRBJ1-1; D unresolved. Germline V gives CDR1 MRHNA, CDR2 SNTAGT. Trimming stripped 3 bases from V and 0 bases from J, with 5 bases between. The CDR3 has 13 residues. This CDR3 is CASSEVMNTEAFF. CDR3 DNA: TGTGCCAGCAGTGAAGTTATGAACACTGAAGCTTTCTTT.

The J gene is TRBJ2-5, the V gene TRBV5-1; maybe TRBD2 (5 bases). With 0 bases removed from V and 5 bases from J, the gap between germline ends came to 20 bases. The CDR3 is 17 residues long. In germline, CDR1 is SGHRS, CDR2 YFSETQ. The CDR3 coding sequence is TGCGCCAGCAGCTTGGGGACGTGGGTCCTGGGAGAGGAGACCCAGTACTTC. It codes for CASSLGTWVLGEETQYF.

This clone was observed a handful of times. V and J are TRBV19 and TRBJ1-5; 7 nucleotides line up with TRBD1. Germline trimming cut 3 bases from V and 0 bases from J; bases unmatched to any gene: 2. This CDR3 spans 15 amino acids. In germline, CDR1 is LNHDA, CDR2 SQIVND (reference sequence). Written as DNA, the CDR3 is TGTGCCAGTAGTATGTGGGACAGTAGCAATCAGCCCCAGCATTTT. Translating gives CASSMWDSSNQPQHF.

The chain is built from TRBV6-6 and TRBJ2-3; 10 bases are shared with TRBD2. CDR1 is MNHNY, CDR2 SVGAGI, per germline (reference sequence). The CDR3 consists of 16 residues. The V gene end was trimmed by 7 bases and the J gene end by 2 bases; junction bases not matched to a gene: 9. The CDR3 DNA is TGTGCCAGCACCTCCAAGGGACTAGCGTTCACAGATACGCAGTATTTT. It codes for CASTSKGLAFTDTQYF.

This clone appeared a single time. Here the CDR3 reads CASSSGTYNEQFF. The CDR3 DNA sequence: TGTGCCAGTAGTAGCGGGACCTACAATGAGCAGTTCTTC. The chain has TRBV19 and TRBJ2-1; possibly TRBD2 for D (6 bases). The CDR3 has 13 residues. V was pared by 4 bases and J by 2 bases, with 6 bases between. Germline assignment: CDR1 LNHDA and CDR2 SQIVND (reference sequence).

This clone was counted only a few times. V usage is TRBV2 and J usage is TRBJ2-1; 9 nucleotides line up with TRBD1. The ends lost 6 bases at V and 0 bases at J; junction bases unmatched: 3. Germline V CDR1 and CDR2: SNHLY, FYNNEI. The CDR3 totals 15 residues. This chain's CDR3 is CASRGTGSSYNEQFF. Written as DNA, the CDR3 is TGTGCCAGCAGGGGGACAGGGAGCTCCTACAATGAGCAGTTCTTC. Full variable domain (remainder filled in from reference TRBV2 and TRBJ2-1): EPEVTQTPSHQVTQMGQEVILRCVPISNHLYFYWYRQILGQKVEFLVSFYNNEISEKSEIFDDQFSVERPDGSNFTLKIRSTKLEDSAMYFCASRGTGSSYNEQFFGPGTRLTVL.

The CDR3, as DNA: TGTGCCACCAGCAGAGGATTAGCGGGATTCGACGAGCAGTACGTC. Translation gives CATSRGLAGFDEQYV. The chain recombines TRBV15 with TRBJ2-7; 8 bases map to TRBD2. The CDR3 has 15 residues. Per the germline V gene, CDR1 is LNHNV and CDR2 is YYDKDF (reference sequence). V lost 1 base, J lost 5 bases, and 7 bases stayed unmatched.

The genes are TRBV5-6 and TRBJ2-1; the D is unclear. Trimming took 4 bases from V and 10 from J, leaving 12 bases between them. The CDR3 loop spans 12 amino acids. Germline V gene data show CDR1 as SGHDT and CDR2 as YYEEEE. The DNA for the CDR3 is TGTGCCAGCAGCGGAGCCCCGGGCGAGCAGTTCTTC. This translates into CASSGAPGEQFF.

This chain joins TRBV19 and TRBJ2-1; D call uncertain. V lost 9 bases and J lost 0, with 9 bases in between. Germline V gene sequence: CDR1 LNHDA, CDR2 SQIVND (reference sequence). The CDR3 length is 13 residues. The CDR3 loop reads CASGQSSYNEQFF. The CDR3 bases are TGTGCCAGCGGGCAGAGCTCCTACAATGAGCAGTTCTTC.

The chain joins TRBV5-1 to TRBJ2-7, with TRBD2 matching over 7 bases. The CDR3 loop spans 16 amino acids. Germline V CDR1 and CDR2: SGHRS, YFSETQ. V shed 3 bases, J shed 2 bases, and the junction held 11 bases outside the gene matches. CDR3: CASSSGGGTTAYEQYV. The CDR3 region has the DNA TGCGCCAGCAGCTCTGGCGGCGGGACTACCGCCTACGAGCAGTACGTC.

In nucleotides, the CDR3 is TGTGCCAGCAGTTTAGGACAATACAATGAGCAGTTCTTC. Its translation: CASSLGQYNEQFF. The genes are TRBV28 and TRBJ2-1, with D perhaps TRBD1 (5 bases). Germline CDR1 and CDR2: MDHEN and SYDVKM. The CDR3 contains 13 residues. The ends were cut back, 2 bases at V and 4 bases at J, with 6 bases in the middle.

This clone has a single count. This chain connects TRBV28 to TRBJ2-3; possible D gene TRBD1, 6 bases. The CDR3 covers 14 residues. CDR1 MDHEN and CDR2 SYDVKM come from the germline V gene. Trimming removed 10 bases from V and 4 bases from J, with 18 bases in between. CDR3 sequence (DNA): TGTGCCACCAGGGACATTCCAGCCGCAGATACGCAGTATTTT. Amino acids: CATRDIPAADTQYF.

This sequence joins TRBV7-8 and TRBJ2-5, with 10 bases that match TRBD2. The CDR3 has 18 amino acids. Germline CDR1 reads SGHVS; CDR2 reads FQNEAQ. The ends lost 4 bases at V and 3 bases at J; junction bases unmatched: 14. The CDR3 DNA sequence: TGTGCCAGCAGCTCCACTAGGGGGCGGCTAGCGGGGGAAGAGACCCAGTACTTC. This encodes CASSSTRGRLAGEETQYF.

The gene calls are TRBV19 and TRBJ2-1; D tentatively reads TRBD1 or TRBD2 (5 bases each). Germline V gives CDR1 LNHDA, CDR2 SQIVND (reference sequence). Trimming removed 7 bases at V and 6 bases at J, with 7 bases between. This CDR3 contains 11 residues. The CDR3 nucleotides read TGTGCCAGTATGAGGGGCAATGAGCAGTTCTTC. Encoded protein: CASMRGNEQFF.

CDR3 in amino acids: CASSFPPGGSSYEQYF. In nucleotides, the CDR3 is TGTGCCAGCAGCTTCCCTCCAGGGGGAAGCTCCTACGAGCAGTACTTC. The rearrangement joins TRBV11-2 to TRBJ2-7; 7 bases fit TRBD1. Losses at the gene ends were 3 bases for V and 0 bases for J; bases not matched to a gene: 8. This CDR3 is 16 amino acids long. Germline V gives CDR1 SGHAT, CDR2 FQNNGV.

The genes are TRBV5-4 and TRBJ2-2; D is undetermined. Deletions cut 3 bases from V and 0 bases from J, with 9 bases between. This CDR3 region has 15 residues. Germline loops: CDR1 SGHNT, CDR2 YYREEE (reference sequence). CDR3 amino acids: CASSSFWANTGELFF. The DNA of the CDR3 is TGTGCCAGCAGCTCGTTTTGGGCGAACACCGGGGAGCTGTTTTTT. The entire variable domain, with the rest obtained from reference TRBV5-4 and TRBJ2-2, is as follows: ETGVTQSPTHLIKTRGQQVTLRCSSQSGHNTVSWYQQALGQGPQFIFQYYREEENGRGNFPPRFSGLQFPNYSSELNVNALELDDSALYLCASSSFWANTGELFFGEGSRLTVL.

This chain uses TRBV6-5 with TRBJ2-7; 9 nucleotides line up with TRBD1. This CDR3 has 15 residues. The V gene end was trimmed by 6 bases and the J gene end by 2 bases; junction bases not matched to a gene: 8. The V gene's germline CDR1 is MNHEY and CDR2 SVGAGI. The CDR3 protein is CASRYNRDRAYEQYV. The DNA of the CDR3 is TGTGCCAGCAGATATAACCGGGACAGGGCCTACGAGCAGTACGTC.

The chain joins TRBV7-9 to TRBJ2-1; D is uncertain. This CDR3 comprises 12 residues. V shed 5 bases and J shed 6 bases, with 8 bases lying between them. CDR1 is SEHNR, CDR2 FQNEAQ, per germline (reference sequence). CDR3 DNA: TGTGCCAGCAGCCCGACGGGCAATGAGCAGTTCTTC. It codes for CASSPTGNEQFF.

J is TRBJ2-7 and V is TRBV7-9, with D maybe TRBD1 (5 bases). Germline V gene lookup returns CDR1 SEHNR and CDR2 FQNEAQ (reference sequence). The CDR3 has 13 residues. V was clipped by 5 bases and J by 4 bases, with 12 bases between them. The CDR3 DNA reads TGTGCCAGCAGCACAGGCCGAGTATACGAGCAGTACTTC. It encodes CASSTGRVYEQYF. The entire variable domain, with the rest obtained from reference TRBV7-9 and TRBJ2-7, is as follows: DTGVSQNPRHKITKRGQNVTFRCDPISEHNRLYWYRQTLGQGPEFLTYFQNEAQLEKSRLLSDRFSAERPKGSFSTLEIQRTEQGDSAMYLCASSTGRVYEQYFGPGTRLTVT.

By frequency in the sample, this clone is large. This chain joins TRBV10-3 and TRBJ2-2; weak D call: TRBD2 (6 bases). The CDR3 is made up of 15 amino acids. V lost 10 bases to trimming and J lost 0 bases, with 15 bases between them. Per germline, CDR1 ENHRY and CDR2 SYGVKD. The CDR3 loop reads CATQDGSANTGELFF. In DNA form, the CDR3 reads TGTGCCACCCAGGACGGGAGCGCGAACACCGGGGAGCTGTTTTTT.